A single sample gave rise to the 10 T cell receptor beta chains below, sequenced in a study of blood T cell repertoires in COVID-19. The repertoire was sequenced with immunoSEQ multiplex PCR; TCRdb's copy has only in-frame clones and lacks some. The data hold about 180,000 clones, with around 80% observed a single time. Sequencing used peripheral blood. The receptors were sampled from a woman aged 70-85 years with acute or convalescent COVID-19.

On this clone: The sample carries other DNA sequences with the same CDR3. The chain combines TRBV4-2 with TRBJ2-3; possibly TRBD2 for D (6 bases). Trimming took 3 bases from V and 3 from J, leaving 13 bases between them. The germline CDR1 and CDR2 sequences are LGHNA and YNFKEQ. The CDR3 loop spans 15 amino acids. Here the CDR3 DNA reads TGTGCCAGCAGCCAGGCTCCGACTAGTACAGATACGCAGTATTTT. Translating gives CASSQAPTSTDTQYF.

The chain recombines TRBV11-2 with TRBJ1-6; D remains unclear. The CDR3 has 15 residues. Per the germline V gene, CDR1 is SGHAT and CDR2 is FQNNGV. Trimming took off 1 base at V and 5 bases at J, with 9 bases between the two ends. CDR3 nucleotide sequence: TGTGCCAGCAGCTTAGTAGGGAGGAATAATTCACCCCTCCACTTT. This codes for CASSLVGRNNSPLHF.

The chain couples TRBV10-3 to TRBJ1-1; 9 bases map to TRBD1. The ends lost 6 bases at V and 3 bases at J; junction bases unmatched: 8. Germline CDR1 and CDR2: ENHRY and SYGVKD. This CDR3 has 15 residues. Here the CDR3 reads CAISPQGARDTEAFF. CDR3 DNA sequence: TGTGCCATCAGCCCACAGGGGGCGAGGGACACTGAAGCTTTCTTT.

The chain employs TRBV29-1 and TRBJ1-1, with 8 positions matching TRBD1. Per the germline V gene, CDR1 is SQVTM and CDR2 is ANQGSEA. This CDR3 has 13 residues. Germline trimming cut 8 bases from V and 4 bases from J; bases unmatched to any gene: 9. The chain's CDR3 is CSTFPGTGTEAFF. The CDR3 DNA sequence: TGCAGCACCTTCCCAGGGACAGGCACTGAAGCTTTCTTT. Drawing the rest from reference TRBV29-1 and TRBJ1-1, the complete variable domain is SAVISQKPSRDICQRGTSLTIQCQVDSQVTMMFWYRQQPGQSLTLIATANQGSEATYESGFVIDKFPISRPNLTFSTLTVSNMSPEDSSIYLCSTFPGTGTEAFFGQGTRLTVV.

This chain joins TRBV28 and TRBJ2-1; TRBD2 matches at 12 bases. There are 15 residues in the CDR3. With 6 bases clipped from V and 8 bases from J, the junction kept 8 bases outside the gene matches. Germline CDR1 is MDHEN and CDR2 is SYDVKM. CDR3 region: CASSLSSGRAHEQFF. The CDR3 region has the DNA TGTGCCAGCAGCCTTTCTAGCGGGAGGGCCCATGAGCAGTTCTTC.

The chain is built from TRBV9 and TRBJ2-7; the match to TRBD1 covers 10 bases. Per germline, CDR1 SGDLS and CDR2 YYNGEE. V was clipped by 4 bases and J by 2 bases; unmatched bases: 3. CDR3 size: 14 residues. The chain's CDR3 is CASSSGQGAYEQYF. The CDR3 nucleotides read TGTGCCAGCAGCTCAGGACAGGGGGCCTACGAGCAGTACTTC.

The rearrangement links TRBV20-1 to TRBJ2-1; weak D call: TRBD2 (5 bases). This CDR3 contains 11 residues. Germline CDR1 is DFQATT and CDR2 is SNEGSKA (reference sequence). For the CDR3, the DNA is TGCAGAAGCGGCCACGACAATGAGCAGTTCTTC. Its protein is CRSGHDNEQFF.

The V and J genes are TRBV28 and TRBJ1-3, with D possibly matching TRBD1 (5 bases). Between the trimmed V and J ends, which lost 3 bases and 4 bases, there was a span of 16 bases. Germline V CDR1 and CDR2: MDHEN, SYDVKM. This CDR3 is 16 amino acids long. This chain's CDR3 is CASSFVRGSGGNTIYF. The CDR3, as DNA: TGTGCCAGCAGTTTTGTTCGGGGGTCGGGGGGAAACACCATATATTTT.

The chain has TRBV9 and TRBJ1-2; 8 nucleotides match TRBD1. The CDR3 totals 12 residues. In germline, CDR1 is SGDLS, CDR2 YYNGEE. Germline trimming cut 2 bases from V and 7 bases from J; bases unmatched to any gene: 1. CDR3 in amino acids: CASSVTGGGYTF. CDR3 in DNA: TGTGCCAGCAGCGTTACAGGGGGTGGCTACACCTTC.

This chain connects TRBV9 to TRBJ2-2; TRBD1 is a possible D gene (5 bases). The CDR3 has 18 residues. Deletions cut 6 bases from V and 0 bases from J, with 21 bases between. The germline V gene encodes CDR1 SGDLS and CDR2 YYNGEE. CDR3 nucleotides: TGTGCCAGCACGCCCCGATTTAGATCAGGGCCGAACACCGGGGAGCTGTTTTTT. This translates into CASTPRFRSGPNTGELFF.